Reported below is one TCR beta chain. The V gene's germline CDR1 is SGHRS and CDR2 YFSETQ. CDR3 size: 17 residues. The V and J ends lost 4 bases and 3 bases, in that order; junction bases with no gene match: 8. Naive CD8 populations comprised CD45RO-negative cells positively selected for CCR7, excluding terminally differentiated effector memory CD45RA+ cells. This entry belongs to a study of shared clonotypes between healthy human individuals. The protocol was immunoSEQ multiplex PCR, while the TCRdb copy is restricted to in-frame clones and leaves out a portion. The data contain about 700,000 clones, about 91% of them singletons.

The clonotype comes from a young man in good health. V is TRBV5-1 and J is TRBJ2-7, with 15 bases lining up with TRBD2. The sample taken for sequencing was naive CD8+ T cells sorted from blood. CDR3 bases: TGCGCCAGCAGCCAACGGACTAGCGGGAGGGTGCTCTACGAGCAGTACTTC. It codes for CASSQRTSGRVLYEQYF. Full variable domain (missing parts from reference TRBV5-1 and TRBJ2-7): KAGVTQTPRYLIKTRGQQVTLSCSPISGHRSVSWYQQTPGQGLQFLFEYFSETQRNKGNFPGRFSGRQFSNSRSEMNVSTLELGDSALYLCASSQRTSGRVLYEQYFGPGTRLTVT.